This TCR beta chain is drawn from a study of monozygotic twins with cystic fibrosis. Study findings and constraints: Median Simpson clonality of roughly 0.01 suggested naive T cells predominated. Age, concordance and disease severity did not associate with shared CDR3 numbers.

CDR3 size: 13 residues. Trimming left V 7 bases short and J 8 bases short, with 17 bases between. Germline CDR1 SEHNR, CDR2 FQNEAQ (reference sequence). With respect to this clone: The antigen is unknown.

TCRdb keeps only in-frame clones here, not all; method: immunoSEQ multiplex PCR. The table has some 10,000 clones, approximately 99.4% seen once. Sequencing was carried out using blood. This TCR derives from a man aged 18 to 35 with cystic fibrosis. The chain couples TRBV7-9 to TRBJ1-2; D gene uncertain. Here the CDR3 DNA reads TGTGCCAGCACCCCTCTTAGGGAGGGCGGCTACACCTTC. Translation gives CASTPLREGGYTF.